This note documents a single T cell receptor beta chain sequence. Its antigen is not known. This record comes from a study of response to subunit inactivated influenza vaccine. Whole-study findings and limits: It was suggested by the authors that few new T cells are recruited by each seasonal influenza vaccination.

MiXCR was run by TCRdb on the RT-PCR reads, yielding one entry per CDR3 protein. The sample records some 600,000 distinct CDR3 sequences, 12% to 15% being singletons. Trimming cost V 6 bases and J 0 bases, with 11 bases left between them. The CDR3 is 15 residues long. Germline-derived CDR1 and CDR2 are MNHNS and SASEGT. This clonotype was sampled from a man aged 45 to 65 who received an inactivated influenza vaccine. Sequenced material: PBMCs from blood, taken around two weeks before vaccination. The V call is TRBV6-1, the J call TRBJ1-4; D ambiguous. The CDR3 loop reads CASRPSRTTNEKLFF. The CDR3 region has the DNA TGTGCCAGCAGACCCTCTAGGACAACTAATGAAAAACTGTTTTTT.